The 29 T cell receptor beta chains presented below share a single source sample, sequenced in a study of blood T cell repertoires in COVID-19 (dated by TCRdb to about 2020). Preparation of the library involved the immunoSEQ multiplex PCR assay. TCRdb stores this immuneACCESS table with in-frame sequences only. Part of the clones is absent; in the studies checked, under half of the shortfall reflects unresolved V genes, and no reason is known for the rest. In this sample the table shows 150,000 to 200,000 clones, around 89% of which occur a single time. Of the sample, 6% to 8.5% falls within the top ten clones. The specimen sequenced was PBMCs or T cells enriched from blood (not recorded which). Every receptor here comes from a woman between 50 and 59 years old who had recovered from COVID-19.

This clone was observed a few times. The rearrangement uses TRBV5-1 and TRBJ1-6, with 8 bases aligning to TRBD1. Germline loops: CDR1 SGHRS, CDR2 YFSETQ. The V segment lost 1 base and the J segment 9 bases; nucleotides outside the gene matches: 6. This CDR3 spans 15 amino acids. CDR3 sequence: CASSLLDRDVSPLHF. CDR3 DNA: TGCGCCAGCAGCTTGTTGGACAGGGACGTTTCACCCCTCCACTTT. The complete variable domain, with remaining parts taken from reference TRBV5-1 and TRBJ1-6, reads KAGVTQTPRYLIKTRGQQVTLSCSPISGHRSVSWYQQTPGQGLQFLFEYFSETQRNKGNFPGRFSGRQFSNSRSEMNVSTLELGDSALYLCASSLLDRDVSPLHFGNGTRLTVT.

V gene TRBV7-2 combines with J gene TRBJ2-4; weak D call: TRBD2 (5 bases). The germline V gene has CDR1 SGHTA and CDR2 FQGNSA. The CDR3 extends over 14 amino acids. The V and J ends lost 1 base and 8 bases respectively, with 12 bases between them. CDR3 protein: CASSLVPKGDIQYF. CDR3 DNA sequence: TGTGCCAGCAGCTTAGTCCCCAAGGGAGACATTCAGTACTTC.

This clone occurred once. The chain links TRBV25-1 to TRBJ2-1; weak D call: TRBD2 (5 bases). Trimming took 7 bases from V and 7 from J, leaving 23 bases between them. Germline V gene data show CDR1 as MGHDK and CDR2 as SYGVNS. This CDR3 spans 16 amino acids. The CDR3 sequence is CASTTGDLSGWNEQFF. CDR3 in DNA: TGTGCCAGCACCACCGGGGATCTCAGCGGTTGGAATGAGCAGTTCTTC.

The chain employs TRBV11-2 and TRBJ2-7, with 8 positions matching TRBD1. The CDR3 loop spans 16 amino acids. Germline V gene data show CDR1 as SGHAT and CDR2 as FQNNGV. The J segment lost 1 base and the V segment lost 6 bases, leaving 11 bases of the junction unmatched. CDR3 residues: CASRDRVSGNSYEQYF. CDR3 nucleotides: TGTGCCAGCAGGGACAGGGTCTCGGGAAATTCCTACGAGCAGTACTTC.

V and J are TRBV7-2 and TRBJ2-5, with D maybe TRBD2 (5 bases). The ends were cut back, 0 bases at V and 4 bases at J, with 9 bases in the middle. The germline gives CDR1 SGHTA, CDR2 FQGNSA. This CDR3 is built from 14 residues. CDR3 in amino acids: CASSLAYGLETQYF. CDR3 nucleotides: TGTGCCAGCAGCTTAGCGTACGGACTAGAGACCCAGTACTTC.

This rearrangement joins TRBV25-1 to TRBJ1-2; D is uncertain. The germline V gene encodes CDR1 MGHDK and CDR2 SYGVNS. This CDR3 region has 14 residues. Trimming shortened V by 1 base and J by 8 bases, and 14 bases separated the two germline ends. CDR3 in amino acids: CASSESLTLGGYTF. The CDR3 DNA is TGTGCCAGCAGTGAATCTTTGACCCTCGGGGGCTACACCTTC.

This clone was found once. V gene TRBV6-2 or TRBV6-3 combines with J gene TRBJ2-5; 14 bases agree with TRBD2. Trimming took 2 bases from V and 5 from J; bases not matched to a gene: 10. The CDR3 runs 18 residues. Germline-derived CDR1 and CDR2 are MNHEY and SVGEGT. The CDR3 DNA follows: TGTGCCAGCAGTTACGGTGGACTAGCGGGGGGCGGTAGGGAGACCCAGTACTTC. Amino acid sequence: CASSYGGLAGGGRETQYF.

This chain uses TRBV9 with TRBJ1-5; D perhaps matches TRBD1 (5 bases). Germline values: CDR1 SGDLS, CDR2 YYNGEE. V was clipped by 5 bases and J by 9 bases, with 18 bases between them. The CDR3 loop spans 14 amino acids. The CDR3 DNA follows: TGTGCCAGCAGTGAAACAGCTACAGGTGGGCCCCAGCATTTT. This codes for CASSETATGGPQHF.

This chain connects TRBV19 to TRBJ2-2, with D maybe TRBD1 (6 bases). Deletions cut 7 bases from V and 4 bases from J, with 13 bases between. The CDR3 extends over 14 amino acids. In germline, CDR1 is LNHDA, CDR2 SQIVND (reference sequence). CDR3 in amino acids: CASTPTGPTGELFF. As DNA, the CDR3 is TGTGCCAGTACCCCGACAGGTCCCACCGGGGAGCTGTTTTTT. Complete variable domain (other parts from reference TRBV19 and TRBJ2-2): DGGITQSPKYLFRKEGQNVTLSCEQNLNHDAMYWYRQDPGQGLRLIYYSQIVNDFQKGDIAEGYSVSREKKESFPLTVTSAQKNPTAFYLCASTPTGPTGELFFGEGSRLTVL.

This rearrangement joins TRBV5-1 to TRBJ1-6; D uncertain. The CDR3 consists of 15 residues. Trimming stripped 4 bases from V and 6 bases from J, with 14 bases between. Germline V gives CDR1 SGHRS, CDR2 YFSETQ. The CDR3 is CASSPHGDFNSPLHF. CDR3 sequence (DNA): TGCGCCAGCAGCCCCCACGGAGATTTTAATTCACCCCTCCACTTT.

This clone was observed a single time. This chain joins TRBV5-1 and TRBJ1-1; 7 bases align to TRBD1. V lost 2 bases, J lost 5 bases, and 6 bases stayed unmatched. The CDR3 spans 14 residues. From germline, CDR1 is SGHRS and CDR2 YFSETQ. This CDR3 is CASSLQGMGTEAFF. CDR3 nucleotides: TGCGCCAGCAGCTTACAGGGGATGGGAACTGAAGCTTTCTTT.

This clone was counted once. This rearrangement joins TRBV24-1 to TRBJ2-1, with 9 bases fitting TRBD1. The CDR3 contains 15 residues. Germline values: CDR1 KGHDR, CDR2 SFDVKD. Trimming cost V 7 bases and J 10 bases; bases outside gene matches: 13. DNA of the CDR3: TGTGCCACCAGCGCCGGGACAGGGCGGCGCGGAGAGCAGTTCTTC. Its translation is CATSAGTGRRGEQFF.

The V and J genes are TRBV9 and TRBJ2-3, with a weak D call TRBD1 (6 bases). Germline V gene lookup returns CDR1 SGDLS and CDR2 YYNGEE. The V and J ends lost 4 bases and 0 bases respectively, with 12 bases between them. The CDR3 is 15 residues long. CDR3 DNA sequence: TGTGCCAGCAGCCCAGGGGACCATAGCACAGATACGCAGTATTTT. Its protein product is CASSPGDHSTDTQYF.

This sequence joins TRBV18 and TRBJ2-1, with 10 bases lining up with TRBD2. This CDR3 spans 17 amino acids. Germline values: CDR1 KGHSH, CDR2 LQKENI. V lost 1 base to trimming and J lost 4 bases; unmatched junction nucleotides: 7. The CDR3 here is CASSPRPSGGKYNEQFF. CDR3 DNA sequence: TGTGCCAGCTCACCACGGCCTAGCGGGGGCAAGTACAATGAGCAGTTCTTC.

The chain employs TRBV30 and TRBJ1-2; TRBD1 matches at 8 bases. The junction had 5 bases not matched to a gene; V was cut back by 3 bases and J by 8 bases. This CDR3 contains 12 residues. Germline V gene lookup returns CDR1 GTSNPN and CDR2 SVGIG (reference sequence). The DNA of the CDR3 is TGTGCCTGGAGCTCGACAGGGGTGGGCTACACCTTC. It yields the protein CAWSSTGVGYTF.

The CDR3 protein is CASSLGGGGLGNQPQHF. CDR3 DNA sequence: TGTGCCAGCAGCTTGGGAGGGGGAGGTTTGGGCAATCAGCCCCAGCATTTT. This sequence joins TRBV7-2 and TRBJ1-5, with TRBD1 as a possible D gene (6 bases). The V and J ends lost 3 bases and 2 bases respectively, with 17 bases between them. From germline, CDR1 is SGHTA and CDR2 FQGNSA. The CDR3 loop spans 17 amino acids. Together with reference TRBV7-2 and TRBJ1-5, the CDR3 gives the full variable domain: GAGVSQSPSNKVTEKGKDVELRCDPISGHTALYWYRQSLGQGLEFLIYFQGNSAPDKSGLPSDRFSAERTGGSVSTLTIQRTQQEDSAVYLCASSLGGGGLGNQPQHFGDGTRLSIL.

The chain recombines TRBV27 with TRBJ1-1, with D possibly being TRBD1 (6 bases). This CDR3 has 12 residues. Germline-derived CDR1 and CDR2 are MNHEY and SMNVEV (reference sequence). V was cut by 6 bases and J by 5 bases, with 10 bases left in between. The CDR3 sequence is CASRGARTEAFF. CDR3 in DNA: TGTGCCAGCAGGGGGGCAAGGACTGAAGCTTTCTTT.

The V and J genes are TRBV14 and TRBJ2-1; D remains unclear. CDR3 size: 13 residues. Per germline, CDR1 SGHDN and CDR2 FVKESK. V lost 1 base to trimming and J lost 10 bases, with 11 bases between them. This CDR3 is CASSQAVGGEQFF. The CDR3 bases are TGTGCCAGCAGCCAAGCAGTTGGCGGAGAGCAGTTCTTC.

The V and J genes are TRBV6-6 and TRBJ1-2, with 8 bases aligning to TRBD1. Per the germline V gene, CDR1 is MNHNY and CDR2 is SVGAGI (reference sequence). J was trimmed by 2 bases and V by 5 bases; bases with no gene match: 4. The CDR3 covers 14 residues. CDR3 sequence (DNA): TGTGCCAGCAGTAGGGGACAGGTCAACTATGGCTACACCTTC. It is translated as CASSRGQVNYGYTF.

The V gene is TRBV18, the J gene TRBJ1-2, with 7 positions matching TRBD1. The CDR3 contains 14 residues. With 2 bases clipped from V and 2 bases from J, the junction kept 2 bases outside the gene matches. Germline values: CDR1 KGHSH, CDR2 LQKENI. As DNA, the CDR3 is TGTGCCAGCTCACCAGCGACAGGGAACTATGGCTACACCTTC. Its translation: CASSPATGNYGYTF.

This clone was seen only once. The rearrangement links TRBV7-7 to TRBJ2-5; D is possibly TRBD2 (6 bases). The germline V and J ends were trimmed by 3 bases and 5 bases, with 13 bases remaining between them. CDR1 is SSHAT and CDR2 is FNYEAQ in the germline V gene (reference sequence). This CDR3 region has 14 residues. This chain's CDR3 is CASSLWGDGETQYF. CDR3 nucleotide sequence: TGTGCCAGCAGCTTGTGGGGGGACGGGGAGACCCAGTACTTC. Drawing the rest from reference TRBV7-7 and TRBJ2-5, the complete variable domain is GAGVSQSPRYKVTKRGQDVTLRCDPISSHATLYWYQQALGQGPEFLTYFNYEAQPDKSGLPSDRFSAERPEGSISTLTIQRTEQRDSAMYRCASSLWGDGETQYFGPGTRLLVL.

The CDR3 loop is CASSGTSGYGYTF. Here the CDR3 DNA reads TGCGCCAGCAGCGGGACATCTGGGTATGGCTACACCTTC. The chain combines TRBV4-3 with TRBJ1-2; TRBD1 might be the D (6 bases). Germline CDR1 is LGHNA and CDR2 is YSLEER. The length of the CDR3 is 13 residues. The V and J ends lost 5 bases and 5 bases respectively, with 12 bases between them.

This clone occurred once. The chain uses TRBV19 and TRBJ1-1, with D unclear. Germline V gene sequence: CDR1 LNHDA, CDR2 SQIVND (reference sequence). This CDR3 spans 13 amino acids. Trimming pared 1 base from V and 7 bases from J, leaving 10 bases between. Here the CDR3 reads CASSIGLASEAFF. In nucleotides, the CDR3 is TGTGCCAGTAGTATAGGCTTGGCTAGTGAAGCTTTCTTT.

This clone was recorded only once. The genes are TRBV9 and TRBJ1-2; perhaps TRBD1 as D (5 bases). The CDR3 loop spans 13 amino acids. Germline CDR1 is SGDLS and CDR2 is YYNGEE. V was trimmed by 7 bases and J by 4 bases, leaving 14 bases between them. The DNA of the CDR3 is TGTGCCAGCGGAAGTCAGGGCCTCTATGGCTACACCTTC. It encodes CASGSQGLYGYTF.

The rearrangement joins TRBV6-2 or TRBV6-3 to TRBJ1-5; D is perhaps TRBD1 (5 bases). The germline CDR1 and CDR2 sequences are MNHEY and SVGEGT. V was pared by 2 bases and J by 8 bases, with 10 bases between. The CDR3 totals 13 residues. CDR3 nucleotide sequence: TGTGCCAGCAGTTACGGGGGGACGGAGCCCCAGCATTTT. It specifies CASSYGGTEPQHF.

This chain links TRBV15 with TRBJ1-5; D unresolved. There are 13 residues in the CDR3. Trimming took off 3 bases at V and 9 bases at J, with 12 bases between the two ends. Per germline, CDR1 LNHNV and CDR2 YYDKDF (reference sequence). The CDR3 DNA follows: TGTGCCACCAGCAGCTCAACTCGTACGCCCCAGCATTTT. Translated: CATSSSTRTPQHF.

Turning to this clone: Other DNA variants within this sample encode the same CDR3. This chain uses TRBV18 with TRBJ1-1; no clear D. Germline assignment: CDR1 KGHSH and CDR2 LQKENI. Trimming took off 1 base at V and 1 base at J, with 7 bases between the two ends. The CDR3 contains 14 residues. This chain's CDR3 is CASSPLRENTEAFF. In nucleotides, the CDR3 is TGTGCCAGCTCACCACTTCGGGAGAACACTGAAGCTTTCTTT.

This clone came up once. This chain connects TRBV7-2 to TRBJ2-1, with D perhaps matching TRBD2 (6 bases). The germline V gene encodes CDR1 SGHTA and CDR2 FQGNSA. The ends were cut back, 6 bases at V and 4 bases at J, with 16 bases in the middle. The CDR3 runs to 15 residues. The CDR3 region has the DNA TGTGCCAGCAGAACTCGGGTAGCGGATTACAATGAGCAGTTCTTC. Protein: CASRTRVADYNEQFF.

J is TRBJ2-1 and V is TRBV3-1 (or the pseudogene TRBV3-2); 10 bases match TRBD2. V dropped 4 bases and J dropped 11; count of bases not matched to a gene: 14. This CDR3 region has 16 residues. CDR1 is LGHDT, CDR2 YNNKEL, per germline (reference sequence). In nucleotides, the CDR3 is TGTGCCAGCAGCCCCGGCCGAGGGACTAGCGCCGATCAGCAGTTCTTC. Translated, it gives CASSPGRGTSADQQFF.